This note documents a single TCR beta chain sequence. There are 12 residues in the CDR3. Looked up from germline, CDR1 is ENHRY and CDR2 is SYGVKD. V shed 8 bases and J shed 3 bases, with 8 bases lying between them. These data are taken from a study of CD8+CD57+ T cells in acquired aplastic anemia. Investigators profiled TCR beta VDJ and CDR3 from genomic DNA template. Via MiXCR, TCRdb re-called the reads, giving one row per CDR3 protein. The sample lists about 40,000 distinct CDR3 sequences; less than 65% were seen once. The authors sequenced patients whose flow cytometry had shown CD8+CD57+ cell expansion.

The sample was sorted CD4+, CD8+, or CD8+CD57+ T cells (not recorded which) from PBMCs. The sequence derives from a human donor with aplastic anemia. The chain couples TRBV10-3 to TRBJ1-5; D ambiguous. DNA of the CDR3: TGTGCCATCGGGCTGAACAATCAGCCCCAGCATTTT. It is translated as CAIGLNNQPQHF.